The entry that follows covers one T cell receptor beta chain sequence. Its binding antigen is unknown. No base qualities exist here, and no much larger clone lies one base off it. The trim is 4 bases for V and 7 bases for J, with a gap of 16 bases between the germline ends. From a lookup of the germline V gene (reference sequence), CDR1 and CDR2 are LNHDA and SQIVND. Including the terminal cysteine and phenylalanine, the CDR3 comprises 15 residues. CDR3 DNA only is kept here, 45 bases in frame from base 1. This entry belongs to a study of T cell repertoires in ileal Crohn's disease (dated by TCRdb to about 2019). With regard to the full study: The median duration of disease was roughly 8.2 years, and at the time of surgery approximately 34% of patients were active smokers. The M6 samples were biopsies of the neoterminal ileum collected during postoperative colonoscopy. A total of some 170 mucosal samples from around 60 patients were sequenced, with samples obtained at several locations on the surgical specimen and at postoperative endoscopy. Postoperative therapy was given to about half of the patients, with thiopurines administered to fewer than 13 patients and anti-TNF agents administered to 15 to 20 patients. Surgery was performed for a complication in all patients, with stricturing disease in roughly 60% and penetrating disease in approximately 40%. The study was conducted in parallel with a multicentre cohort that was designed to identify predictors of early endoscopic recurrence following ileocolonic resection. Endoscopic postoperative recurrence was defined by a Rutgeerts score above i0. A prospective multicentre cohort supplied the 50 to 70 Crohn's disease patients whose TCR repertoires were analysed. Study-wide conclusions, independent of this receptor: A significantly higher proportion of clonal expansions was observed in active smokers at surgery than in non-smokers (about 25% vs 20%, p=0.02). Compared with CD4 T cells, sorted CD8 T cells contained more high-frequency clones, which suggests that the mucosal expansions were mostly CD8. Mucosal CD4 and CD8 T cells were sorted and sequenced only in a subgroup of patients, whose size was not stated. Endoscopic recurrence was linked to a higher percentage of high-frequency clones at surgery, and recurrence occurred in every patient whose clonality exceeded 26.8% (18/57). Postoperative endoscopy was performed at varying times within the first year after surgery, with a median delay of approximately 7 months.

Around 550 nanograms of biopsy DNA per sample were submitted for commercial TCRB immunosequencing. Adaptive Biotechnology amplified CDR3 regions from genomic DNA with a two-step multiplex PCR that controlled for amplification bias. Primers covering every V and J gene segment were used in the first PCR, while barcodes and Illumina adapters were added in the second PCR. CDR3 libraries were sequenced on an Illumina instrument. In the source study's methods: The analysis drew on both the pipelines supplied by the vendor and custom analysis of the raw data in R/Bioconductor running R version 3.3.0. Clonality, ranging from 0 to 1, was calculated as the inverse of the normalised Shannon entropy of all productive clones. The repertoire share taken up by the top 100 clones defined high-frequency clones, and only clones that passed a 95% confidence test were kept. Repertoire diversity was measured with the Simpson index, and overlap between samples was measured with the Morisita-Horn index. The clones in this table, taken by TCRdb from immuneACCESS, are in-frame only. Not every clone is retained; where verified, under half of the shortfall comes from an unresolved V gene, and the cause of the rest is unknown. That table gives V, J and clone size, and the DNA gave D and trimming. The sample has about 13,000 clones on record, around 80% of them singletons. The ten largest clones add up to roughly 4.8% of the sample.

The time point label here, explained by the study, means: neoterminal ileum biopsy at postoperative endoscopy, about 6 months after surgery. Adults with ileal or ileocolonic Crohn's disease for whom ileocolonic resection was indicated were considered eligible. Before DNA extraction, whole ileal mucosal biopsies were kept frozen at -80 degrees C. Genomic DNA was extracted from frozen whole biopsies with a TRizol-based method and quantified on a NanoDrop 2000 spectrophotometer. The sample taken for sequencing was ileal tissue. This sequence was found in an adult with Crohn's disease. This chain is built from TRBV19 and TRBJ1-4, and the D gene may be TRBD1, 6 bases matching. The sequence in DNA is TGTGCCAGTAGTACCGCCGGGACATCTGCTGAAAAACTGTTTTTT. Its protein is CASSTAGTSAEKLFF.